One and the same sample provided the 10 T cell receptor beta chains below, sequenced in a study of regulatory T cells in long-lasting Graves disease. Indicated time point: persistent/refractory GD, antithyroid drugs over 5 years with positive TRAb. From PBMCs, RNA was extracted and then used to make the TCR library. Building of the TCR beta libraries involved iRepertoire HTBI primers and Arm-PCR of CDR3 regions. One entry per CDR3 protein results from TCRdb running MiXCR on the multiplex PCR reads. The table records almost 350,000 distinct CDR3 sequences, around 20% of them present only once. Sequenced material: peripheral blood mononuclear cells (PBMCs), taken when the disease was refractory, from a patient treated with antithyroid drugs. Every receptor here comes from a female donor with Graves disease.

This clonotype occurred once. The CDR3 nucleotides read TGTGCCACCCGGGGAAGCACAGATACGCAGTATTTT. Residues: CATRGSTDTQYF. This chain uses TRBV6-1 with TRBJ2-3; tentatively, D is TRBD2 (5 bases). Deletions cut 10 bases from V and 0 bases from J, with 8 bases between. The length of the CDR3 is 12 residues. Germline loops: CDR1 MNHNS, CDR2 SASEGT.

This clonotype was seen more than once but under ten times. This CDR3 is CASSPTRGGPNYGYTF. The CDR3 DNA reads TGTGCCAGCAGCCCTACCAGGGGGGGCCCGAACTATGGCTACACCTTC. The chain links TRBV28 to TRBJ1-2, with 7 positions matching TRBD1. With 6 bases clipped from V and 2 bases from J, the junction kept 12 bases outside the gene matches. Germline CDR1 MDHEN, CDR2 SYDVKM. The CDR3 sequence is 16 residues long.

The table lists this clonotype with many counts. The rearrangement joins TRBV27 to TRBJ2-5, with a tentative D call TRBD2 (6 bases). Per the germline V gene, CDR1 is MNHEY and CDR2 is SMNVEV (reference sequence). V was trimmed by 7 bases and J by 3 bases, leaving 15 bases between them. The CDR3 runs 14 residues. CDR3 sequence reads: CASKDWGVEETQYF. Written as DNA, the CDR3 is TGTGCCAGCAAAGACTGGGGGGTAGAAGAGACCCAGTACTTC.

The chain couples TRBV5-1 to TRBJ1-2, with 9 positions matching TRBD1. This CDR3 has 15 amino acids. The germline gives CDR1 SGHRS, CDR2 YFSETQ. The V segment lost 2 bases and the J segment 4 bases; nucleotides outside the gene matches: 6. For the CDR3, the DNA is TGCGCCAGCAGCTTCGGACAGGGGAAGTCCTATGGCTACACCTTC. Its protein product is CASSFGQGKSYGYTF.

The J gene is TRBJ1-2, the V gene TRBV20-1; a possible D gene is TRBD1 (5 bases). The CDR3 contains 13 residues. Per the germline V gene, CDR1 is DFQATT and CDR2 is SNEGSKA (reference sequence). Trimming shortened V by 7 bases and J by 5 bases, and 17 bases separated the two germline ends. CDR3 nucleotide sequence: TGCAGTGTGGCAGATGGGGGACCATATGGCTACACCTTC. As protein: CSVADGGPYGYTF.

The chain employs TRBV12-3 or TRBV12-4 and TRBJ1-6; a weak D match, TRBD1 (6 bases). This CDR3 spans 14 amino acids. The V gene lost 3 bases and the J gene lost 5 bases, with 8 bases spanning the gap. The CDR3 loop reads CASSLGADNSPLHF. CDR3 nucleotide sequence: TGTGCCAGCAGTTTGGGGGCTGATAATTCACCCCTCCACTTT.

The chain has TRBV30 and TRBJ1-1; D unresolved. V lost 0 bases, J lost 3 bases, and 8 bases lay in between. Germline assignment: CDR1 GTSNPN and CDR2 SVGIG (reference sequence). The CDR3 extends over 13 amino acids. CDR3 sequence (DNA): TGTGCCTGGAGTGTATCCGGCTACACTGAAGCTTTCTTT. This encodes CAWSVSGYTEAFF.

CDR3 in amino acids: CASKGLAGDIAKNIQYF. The DNA of the CDR3 is TGTGCCAGCAAAGGACTAGCGGGGGATATAGCCAAAAACATTCAGTACTTC. The chain is built from TRBV6-1 and TRBJ2-4; 13 bases line up with TRBD2. V lost 7 bases, J lost 0 bases, and 6 bases stayed unmatched. Germline lookup yields CDR1 MNHNS and CDR2 SASEGT. The CDR3 has 17 residues.

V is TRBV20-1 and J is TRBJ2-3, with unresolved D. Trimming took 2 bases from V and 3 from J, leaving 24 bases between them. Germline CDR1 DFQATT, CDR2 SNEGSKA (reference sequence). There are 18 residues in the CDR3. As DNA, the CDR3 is TGCAGTGCTAGACCAAAATGGGGTGGAATCGGTCCGACAGATACGCAGTATTTT. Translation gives CSARPKWGGIGPTDTQYF.

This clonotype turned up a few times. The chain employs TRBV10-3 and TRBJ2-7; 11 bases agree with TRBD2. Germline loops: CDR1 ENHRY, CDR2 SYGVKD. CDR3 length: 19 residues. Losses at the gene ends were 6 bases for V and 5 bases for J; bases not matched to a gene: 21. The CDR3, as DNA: TGTGCCATCAGGAGGGGAGAAGTAGCGGGAGGGAACCCCCCCGACGAGCAGTACTTC. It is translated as CAIRRGEVAGGNPPDEQYF.